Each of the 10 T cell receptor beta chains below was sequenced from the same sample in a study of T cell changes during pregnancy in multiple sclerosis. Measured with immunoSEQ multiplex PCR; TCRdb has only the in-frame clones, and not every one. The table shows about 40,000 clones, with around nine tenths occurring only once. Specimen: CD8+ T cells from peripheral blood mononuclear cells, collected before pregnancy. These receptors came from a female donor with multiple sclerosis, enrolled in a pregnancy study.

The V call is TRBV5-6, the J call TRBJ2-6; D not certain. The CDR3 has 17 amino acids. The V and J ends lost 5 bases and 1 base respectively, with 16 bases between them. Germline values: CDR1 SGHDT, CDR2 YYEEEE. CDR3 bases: TGTGCCAGCAGTCAACTACTGAGTGGGTCTGGGGCCAACGTCCTGACTTTC. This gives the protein CASSQLLSGSGANVLTF.

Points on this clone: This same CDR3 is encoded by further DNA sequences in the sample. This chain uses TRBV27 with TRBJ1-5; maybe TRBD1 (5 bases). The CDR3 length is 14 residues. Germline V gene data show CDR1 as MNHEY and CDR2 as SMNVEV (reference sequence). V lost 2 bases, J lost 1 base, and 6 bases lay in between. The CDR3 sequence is CASSLQGSNQPQHF. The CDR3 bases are TGTGCCAGCAGTTTACAGGGAAGCAATCAGCCCCAGCATTTT.

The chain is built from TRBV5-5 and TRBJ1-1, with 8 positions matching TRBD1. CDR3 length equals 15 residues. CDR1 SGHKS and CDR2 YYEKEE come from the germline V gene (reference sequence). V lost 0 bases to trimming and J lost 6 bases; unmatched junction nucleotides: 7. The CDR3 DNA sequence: TGTGCCAGCAGCTTGGACTGGACAGGGTTCCCTGAAGCTTTCTTT. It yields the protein CASSLDWTGFPEAFF.

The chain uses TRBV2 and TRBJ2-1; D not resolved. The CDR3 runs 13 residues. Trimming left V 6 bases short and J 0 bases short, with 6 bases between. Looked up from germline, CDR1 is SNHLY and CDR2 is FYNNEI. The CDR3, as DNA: TGTGCCAGCAGAGATAGCTCCTACAATGAGCAGTTCTTC. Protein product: CASRDSSYNEQFF.

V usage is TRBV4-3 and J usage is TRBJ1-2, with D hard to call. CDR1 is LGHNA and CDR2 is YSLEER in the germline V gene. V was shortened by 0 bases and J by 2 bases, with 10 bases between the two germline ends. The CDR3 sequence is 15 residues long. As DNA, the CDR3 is TGCGCCAGCAGCCAAGATCGGGGAGGGAACTATGGCTACACCTTC. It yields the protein CASSQDRGGNYGYTF.

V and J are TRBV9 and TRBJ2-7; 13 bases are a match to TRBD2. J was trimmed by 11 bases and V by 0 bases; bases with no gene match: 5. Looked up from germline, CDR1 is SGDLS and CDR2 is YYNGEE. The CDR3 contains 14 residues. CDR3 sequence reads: CASSVDSGLAGKYF. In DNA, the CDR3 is TGTGCCAGCAGCGTAGACTCGGGACTAGCGGGAAAGTACTTC. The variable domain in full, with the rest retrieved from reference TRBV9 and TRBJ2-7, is DSGVTQTPKHLITATGQRVTLRCSPRSGDLSVYWYQQSLDQGLQFLIQYYNGEERAKGNILERFSAQQFPDLHSELNLSSLELGDSALYFCASSVDSGLAGKYFGPGTRLTVT.

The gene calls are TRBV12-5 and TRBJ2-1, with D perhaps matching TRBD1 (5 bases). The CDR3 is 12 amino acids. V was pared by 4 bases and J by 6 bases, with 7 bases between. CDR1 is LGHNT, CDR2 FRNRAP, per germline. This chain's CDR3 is CASGYTGNEQFF. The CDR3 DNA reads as TGTGCTAGTGGTTATACAGGCAATGAGCAGTTCTTC.

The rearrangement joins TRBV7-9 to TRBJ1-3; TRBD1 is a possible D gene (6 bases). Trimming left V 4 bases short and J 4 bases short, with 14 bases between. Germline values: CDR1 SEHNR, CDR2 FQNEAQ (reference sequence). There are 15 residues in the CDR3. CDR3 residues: CASSSSMGAGNTIYF. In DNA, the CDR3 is TGTGCCAGCAGCTCATCAATGGGGGCGGGAAACACCATATATTTT.

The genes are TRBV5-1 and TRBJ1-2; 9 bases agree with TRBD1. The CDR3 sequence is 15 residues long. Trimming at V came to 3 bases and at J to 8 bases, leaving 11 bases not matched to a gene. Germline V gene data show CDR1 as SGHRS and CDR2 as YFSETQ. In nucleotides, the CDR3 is TGCGCCAGCAGCTCTACCGGGACAGGGTTCTACGGCTACACCTTC. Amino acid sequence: CASSSTGTGFYGYTF.

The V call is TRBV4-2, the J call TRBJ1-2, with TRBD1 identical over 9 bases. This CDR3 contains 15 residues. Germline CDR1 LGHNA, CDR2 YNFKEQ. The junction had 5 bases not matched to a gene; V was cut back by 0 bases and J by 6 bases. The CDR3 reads CASSQEEGQGDGYTF. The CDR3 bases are TGTGCCAGCAGCCAAGAAGAGGGACAGGGTGATGGCTACACCTTC.